The subject of this entry is one T cell receptor beta chain. The antigen is undetermined. The data belong to a study of pediatric ulcerative colitis. CDR1 SGDLS and CDR2 YYNGEE come from the germline V gene. CDR3 size: 15 residues. V was pared by 1 base and J by 4 bases, with 5 bases of the junction left unmatched. Assay: immunoSEQ multiplex PCR; the TCRdb copy retains only in-frame clones and omits some. Of fewer than 45,000 clones in the sample, around four fifths were seen once. General study results and limits: Ulcerative colitis patients shared more blood-rectal clones than controls.

Sequencing used blood. This TCR was sampled from a girl aged 5-17 years with moderate ulcerative colitis. The genes are TRBV9 and TRBJ1-1; the match to TRBD1 covers 9 bases. For the CDR3, the DNA is TGTGCCAGCAGCGTACAGGGACAGGGAACCACTGAAGCTTTCTTT. Encoded protein: CASSVQGQGTTEAFF.